Detailed here is one T cell receptor (beta chain). Generated by immunoSEQ multiplex PCR, the TCRdb table keeps only in-frame clones and is missing some. This table holds 150,000 to 200,000 clones, 70% to 85% found once. This entry belongs to a study of blood T cell repertoires in COVID-19. Overall study: T cells, B-cell-depleted T cells, or PBMCs provided the cDNA or gDNA that served as material.

Material for sequencing was peripheral blood. This TCR was recovered from a woman aged 80 or over with acute or convalescent COVID-19.

For the CDR3, the DNA is TGTGCCAGCAGTCCGGGACTAGCGGCTCGGGGGTATACGCAGTATTTT. This sequence encodes CASSPGLAARGYTQYF. The V gene is TRBV7-2, the J gene TRBJ2-3; 11 bases align to TRBD2. The CDR3 covers 16 residues. Germline trimming cut 6 bases from V and 7 bases from J; bases unmatched to any gene: 12. CDR1 is SGHTA and CDR2 is FQGNSA in the germline V gene.